This is a list of T cell receptor beta chains from one sample in a study of CD4 T cell repertoires in COVID-19. Clones were sequenced by immunoSEQ multiplex PCR, and TCRdb holds only the in-frame ones, with some missing. The repertoire includes over 75,000 clones, 83% of them detected once, and over 0.45% sits in the top ten. The specimen was CD4+ T cells from peripheral blood, collected after recovery from COVID-19. The receptors were sampled from a human donor who had COVID-19. Both conserved end residues are part of each CDR3. Fields, in order: J gene, D gene, V gene, CDR3 length, clone size, CDR3 DNA, CDR3 protein. A D gene is named only where the DNA matches it firmly. Where a row states a size, it is once, few, many or the class of an expanded clone; other rows omit it.

TRBJ1-3,NA,TRBV19,16,NA,TGTGCCAGTAGTAGAAGGGAATCCCCGGCTGGAAACACCATATATTTT,CASSRRESPAGNTIYF
TRBJ2-7,TRBD2,TRBV18,13,NA,TGTGCCAGCTCACGACCGGGGAGGGTCGAGCAGTACTTC,CASSRPGRVEQYF
TRBJ2-2,NA,TRBV2,15,NA,TGTGCCAGCAGTGAAAAGAGCGGAGCCACCGGGGAGCTGTTTTTT,CASSEKSGATGELFF
TRBJ2-5,TRBD2,TRBV5-6,16,NA,TGTGCCAGCAGCCCCGCGGTAGCGGGGATCCAAGAGACCCAGTACTTC,CASSPAVAGIQETQYF
TRBJ2-7,TRBD1,TRBV6-5,14,NA,TGTGCCAGCAGTACCGGGACAGTCGCCTACGAGCAGTACTTC,CASSTGTVAYEQYF
TRBJ2-2,TRBD2,TRBV5-1,18,NA,TGCGCCAGCAGACCGAGGTGGGGACTAGCGGAGAACACCGGGGAGCTGTTTTTT,CASRPRWGLAENTGELFF
TRBJ2-1,TRBD2,TRBV5-6,17,NA,TGTGCCAGCAGCAAGACTAGCGGGGATTTAAGCTACAATGAGCAGTTCTTC,CASSKTSGDLSYNEQFF
TRBJ1-1,NA,TRBV7-9,13,NA,TGTGCCAGCAGCCGTGGGGGTGTTGCTGAAGCTTTCTTT,CASSRGGVAEAFF
TRBJ2-7,NA,TRBV2,14,NA,TGTGCCAGCTCTGGGGTCAGGTCCTCCTACGAGCAGTACTTC,CASSGVRSSYEQYF
TRBJ1-2,NA,TRBV4-1,15,NA,TGCGCCAGCAGCCAAGGGCCGATCCCCCTCTATGGCTACACCTTC,CASSQGPIPLYGYTF
TRBJ2-2,NA,TRBV3-1/TRBV3-2,15,NA,TGTGCCAGCAGCCAAACTAGATTCCGTACCGGGGAGCTGTTTTTT,CASSQTRFRTGELFF
TRBJ1-1,TRBD1,TRBV10-3,15,once,TGTGCCATCAGTGAATCAGCAGGGGGGAAAACTGAAGCTTTCTTT,CAISESAGGKTEAFF
TRBJ2-1,TRBD2,TRBV7-9,15,NA,TGTGCCAGCAGCTACGGACTAGCGGGACGGAATGAGCAGTTCTTC,CASSYGLAGRNEQFF
TRBJ2-3,TRBD2,TRBV11-2,17,NA,TGTGCCAGCAGCTTAGGTGCGGTCGGGGGGGCATCAGATACGCAGTATTTT,CASSLGAVGGASDTQYF
TRBJ1-1,NA,TRBV6-5,14,NA,TGTGCCAGCATTTTCGGCAGGGAAGACACTGAAGCTTTCTTT,CASIFGREDTEAFF
TRBJ2-7,NA,TRBV10-2,13,NA,TGCGCCAGCAGTGAGTCAGGGGTGGGAGAGCAGTACTTC,CASSESGVGEQYF
TRBJ1-1,NA,TRBV6-1,12,NA,NA,CASSEFGGGSFF
TRBJ2-1,NA,TRBV2,12,NA,TGTGCCAGCAGTGAAAACGGCAATGAGCAGTTCTTC,CASSENGNEQFF
TRBJ2-2,NA,TRBV7-2,15,NA,TGTGCCAGCAGCTTCGGTTCTCGGGTCACCGGGGAGCTGTTTTTT,CASSFGSRVTGELFF
TRBJ1-1,NA,TRBV27,13,NA,TGTGCCAGCAGTAGGAGGGGGGCGACTGAAGCTTTCTTT,CASSRRGATEAFF
TRBJ2-2,TRBD2,TRBV5-4,20,NA,TGTGCCAGCTCCCCATGGGGCTCACTAGCGGGAGGGATGAACACCGGGGAGCTGTTTTTT,CASSPWGSLAGGMNTGELFF
TRBJ1-3,NA,TRBV10-3,15,NA,TGTGCCATCAGTTCGCGGGTTTCCTCTGGAAACACCATATATTTT,CAISSRVSSGNTIYF
TRBJ2-7,NA,TRBV14,19,NA,TGTGCCAGCAGCCAAGAGGCCCTTTATGGCTGGGGGGGGCCCCACGAGCAGTACTTC,CASSQEALYGWGGPHEQYF
TRBJ2-4,NA,TRBV28,16,NA,TGTGCCAGCAGTTTTGTGGGCGAGCTAGCCAAAAACATTCAGTACTTC,CASSFVGELAKNIQYF
TRBJ2-7,NA,TRBV11-2,14,NA,TGTGCCAGCAGCTTATCAGGAGGCTCCTACGAGCAGTACTTC,CASSLSGGSYEQYF
TRBJ2-7,NA,TRBV2,13,NA,TGTGCCAGCAGCTCAGGTGGCCGGCGGGAGCAGTACTTC,CASSSGGRREQYF
TRBJ2-2,NA,TRBV2,14,NA,TGTGCCAGCAGGGGAAGGCGGTTAGGCGGGGAGCTGTTTTTT,CASRGRRLGGELFF
TRBJ1-2,NA,TRBV27,13,NA,TGTGCCAGCAGTTCCCTCGCCTCTGGTGGCTACACCTTC,CASSSLASGGYTF
TRBJ1-3,NA,TRBV27,13,NA,TGTGCCAGCAGTTTATTGCCCGGAAACACCATATATTTT,CASSLLPGNTIYF
TRBJ2-1,TRBD1,TRBV5-5,18,NA,TGTGCCAGCAGCTTGACGACAGGGGGTCTTACCTCCTACAATGAGCAGTTCTTC,CASSLTTGGLTSYNEQFF
TRBJ2-5,TRBD1,TRBV13,15,NA,TGTGCCAGCAGCCTCCGACAGGGGATGCTGGAGACCCAGTACTTC,CASSLRQGMLETQYF
TRBJ2-2,TRBD2,TRBV9,19,NA,TGTGCCAGCAGCCTTTCGCGGCTAGCGGGGGGTCAGAACACCGGGGAGCTGTTTTTT,CASSLSRLAGGQNTGELFF
TRBJ2-7,NA,TRBV10-3,13,NA,TGTGCCATCAGTGAGGGGGACCGCTACGAGCAGTACTTC,CAISEGDRYEQYF
TRBJ2-7,NA,TRBV18,14,NA,TGTGCCAGCTCACCGTTAACTAACTCCTACGAGCAGTACTTC,CASSPLTNSYEQYF
TRBJ1-4,NA,TRBV23-1,13,NA,TGCGCCAGCAGTCAATATACCTCCGGAAAACTGTTTTTT,CASSQYTSGKLFF
TRBJ2-3,NA,TRBV2,18,NA,TGTGCCAGCAGTGGAATGGGCAGGAGGGGCTCTAGCACAGATACGCAGTATTTT,CASSGMGRRGSSTDTQYF
TRBJ1-4,NA,TRBV7-2,14,NA,TGTGCCAGCAAATCAGGGGTGACTAATGAAAAACTGTTTTTT,CASKSGVTNEKLFF
TRBJ2-5,TRBD2,TRBV19,14,NA,TGTGCCAGTAGGGATAGCGGGGGCCAAGAGACCCAGTACTTC,CASRDSGGQETQYF
TRBJ2-2,NA,TRBV5-1,14,few,TGCGCCAGCAGCTTGCAACCAGACACCGGGGAGCTGTTTTTT,CASSLQPDTGELFF
TRBJ1-5,NA,TRBV28,15,NA,TGTGCCAGCAGTTCCCCAGGAGGGTCCAATCAGCCCCAGCATTTT,CASSSPGGSNQPQHF
TRBJ2-5,NA,TRBV2,13,once,TGTGCCAGCAGGGGGCGGGCGATAGGGACCCAGTACTTC,CASRGRAIGTQYF
TRBJ2-7,NA,TRBV10-3,16,NA,TGTGCCATCAGCAATCGACAGGACCTAATCTCCTACGAGCAGTACTTC,CAISNRQDLISYEQYF
TRBJ1-2,NA,TRBV2,15,NA,TGTGCCAGCAGTGCGGACGGGGGATGGAACTATGGCTACACCTTC,CASSADGGWNYGYTF
TRBJ1-2,NA,TRBV18,13,few,TGTGCCAGCTCACGAGCGGGGGACGGTGGCTACACCTTC,CASSRAGDGGYTF
TRBJ1-2,NA,TRBV19,13,NA,TGTGCCAGTACGGTTGGGTCTAACTATGGCTACACCTTC,CASTVGSNYGYTF
TRBJ1-4,NA,TRBV14,14,NA,TGTGCCAGCAGCCCCGGACAGAGTAATGAAAAACTGTTTTTT,CASSPGQSNEKLFF
TRBJ1-2,NA,TRBV19,15,once,TGTGCCAGTAGTATCCCAGGGGCCGGGAACTATGGCTACACCTTC,CASSIPGAGNYGYTF
TRBJ2-7,NA,TRBV12-5,13,NA,TGTGCTAGTGGTTTGGAGGAGACCTACGAGCAGTACTTC,CASGLEETYEQYF